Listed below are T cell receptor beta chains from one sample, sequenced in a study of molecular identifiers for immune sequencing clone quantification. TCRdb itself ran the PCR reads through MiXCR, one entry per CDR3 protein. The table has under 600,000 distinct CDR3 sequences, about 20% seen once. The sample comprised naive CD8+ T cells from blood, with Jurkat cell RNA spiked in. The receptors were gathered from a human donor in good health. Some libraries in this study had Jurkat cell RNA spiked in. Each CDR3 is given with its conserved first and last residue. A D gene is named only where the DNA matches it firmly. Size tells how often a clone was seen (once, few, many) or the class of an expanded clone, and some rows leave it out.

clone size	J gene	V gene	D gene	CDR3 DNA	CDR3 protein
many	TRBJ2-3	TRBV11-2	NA	TGTGCCAGCAGAGACAGGTTTTCGGATACGCAGTATTTT	CASRDRFSDTQYF
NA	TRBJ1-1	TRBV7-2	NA	TGTGCCAGCAGGCCCCCCGGGGGGTGGGGCACTGAAGCTTTCTTT	CASRPPGGWGTEAFF
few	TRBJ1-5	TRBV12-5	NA	TGTGCTAGTGGTTTGGAAGGTTTTGCTAGCAATCAGCCCCAGCATTTT	CASGLEGFASNQPQHF
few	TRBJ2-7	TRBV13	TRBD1	TGTGCCAGCAGCGTGGGACAGGGGGTAACGGGGCAGTACTTC	CASSVGQGVTGQYF
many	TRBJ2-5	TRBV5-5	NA	TGTGCCAGCACCGACCCAAACCAAGAGACCCAGTACTTC	CASTDPNQETQYF
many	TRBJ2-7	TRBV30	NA	TGTGCCTGGAGTGCGGACTCCTACGAGCAGTACTTC	CAWSADSYEQYF
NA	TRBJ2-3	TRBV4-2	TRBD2	TGTGCCAGCAGCCAAGAACTAGCGGGACCCCCAAGCACAGATACGCAGTATTTT	CASSQELAGPPSTDTQYF
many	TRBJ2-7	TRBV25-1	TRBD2	TGTGCCAGCAGTACTACTAGCGGGAGATACGAGCAGTACTTC	CASSTTSGRYEQYF
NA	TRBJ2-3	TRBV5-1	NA	TGCGCCAGCAGCTTGACAGATATGCAGTATTTT	CASSLTDMQYF
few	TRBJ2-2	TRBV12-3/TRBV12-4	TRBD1	TGTGCCAGCAGTGGGGGACAGGGGGCGGCCGGGGAGCTGTTTTTT	CASSGGQGAAGELFF
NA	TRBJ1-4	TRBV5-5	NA	TGTGCCGGCAGCCGGACTGACCCTAATGAAGAACTGTTTTTT	CAGSRTDPNEELFF
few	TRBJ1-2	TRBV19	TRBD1	TGTGCCAGTAGTCGACCGCCGGACAGGCCCCGAGGCTATGGCTACACCTTC	CASSRPPDRPRGYGYTF
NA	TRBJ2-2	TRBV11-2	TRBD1	TGTGCCAGCAGCCTAGGGGGCGAGGCTTACACCGGGGAGCTGTTTTTT	CASSLGGEAYTGELFF
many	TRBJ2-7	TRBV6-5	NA	TGTGCCAGCAGTGGCGGGGACAGATCCTACGAGCAGTACTTC	CASSGGDRSYEQYF
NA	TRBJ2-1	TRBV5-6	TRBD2	TGTGCCAGCAACTATTTCCCGGGACTAGACCAGGAGCAGTTCTTC	CASNYFPGLDQEQFF
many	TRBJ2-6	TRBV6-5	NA	TGTGCCAGCAGTCCCGGTGGTGGGGCCAACGTCCTGACTTTC	CASSPGGGANVLTF
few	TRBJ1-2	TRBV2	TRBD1	TGTGCCAGCAGTGAAGCCTCGGACAGGTACTATGGCTACACCTTC	CASSEASDRYYGYTF
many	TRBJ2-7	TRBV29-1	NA	TGCAGCGTTGTTGGGGGGCCCTACGAGCAGTACTTC	CSVVGGPYEQYF
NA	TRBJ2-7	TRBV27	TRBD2	TGTGCCAGCAGGGCGGGAGGGGTCGAGCAGTACTTC	CASRAGGVEQYF
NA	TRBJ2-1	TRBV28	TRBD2	TGTGCCAGCAGTTTACCCCGGGGCGAGGGAGGGCAGGTTGAGCAGTTCTTC	CASSLPRGEGGQVEQFF
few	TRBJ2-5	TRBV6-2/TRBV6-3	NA	TGTGCCAGCAGCCAAAGAACAGGGTTGGAGACCCAGTACTTC	CASSQRTGLETQYF
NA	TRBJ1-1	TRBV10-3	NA	TGTGCCATCAGTGAGGAAGGACAAATCAACACTGAAGCTTTCTTT	CAISEEGQINTEAFF
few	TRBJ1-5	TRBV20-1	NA	TGCAGTGCTATAGAGGGGCTTGGCAATCAGCCCCAGCATTTT	CSAIEGLGNQPQHF
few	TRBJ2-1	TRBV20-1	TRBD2	TGCAGTGTTTATAGCGGGCTGGGGTACAATGAGCAGTTCTTC	CSVYSGLGYNEQFF
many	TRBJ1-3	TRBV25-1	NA	TGTGCCAGCAGTGAATATATGTCTGGAAACACCATATATTTT	CASSEYMSGNTIYF
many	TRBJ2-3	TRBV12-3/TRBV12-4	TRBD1	TGTGCCAGCAGCTTACAGGGGGCTGGAGATACGCAGTATTTT	CASSLQGAGDTQYF
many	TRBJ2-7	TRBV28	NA	TGTGCCAGCAGTTTGCGGGATTCTTTGTACGAGCAGTACTTC	CASSLRDSLYEQYF
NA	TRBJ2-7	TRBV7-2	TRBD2	TGTGCCAGCAGCCTAACTAGCGGGGGGGAAACCCTTTGGAGCGAGCAGTGCTTC	CASSLTSGGETLWSEQCF
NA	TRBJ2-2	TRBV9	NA	TGTGCCAGCAGCGACCCGGGACCGCTTACGGGGGAGCTGTTTTTT	CASSDPGPLTGELFF
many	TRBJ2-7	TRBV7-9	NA	TGTGCCAGCAGCTCTGGAGTCGGGGGATACGAGCAGTACTTC	CASSSGVGGYEQYF
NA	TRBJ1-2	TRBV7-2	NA	TGTGCCAGCAGCCCATTGGAATGGGGAAACACTAACTATGGCTGCACCTTC	CASSPLEWGNTNYGCTF
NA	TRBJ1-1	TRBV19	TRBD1	TGTGCCAGTAGTGCCTTTCAGGGGGGCACTGAAGCTTTCTTT	CASSAFQGGTEAFF
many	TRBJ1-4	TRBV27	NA	TGTGCCAGCAGTTTCGGGGGACGGCCCGGCGATGGCCTGTTTTTT	CASSFGGRPGDGLFF
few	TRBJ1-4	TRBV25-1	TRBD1	TGTGCCAGCAAGGGGGCTACAACTAATGAAAAACTGTTTTTT	CASKGATTNEKLFF
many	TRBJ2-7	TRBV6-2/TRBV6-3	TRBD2	TGTGCCAGCAGCGATACGGGACTAGCGGGGTTAAGCGACGAGCAGTACTTC	CASSDTGLAGLSDEQYF
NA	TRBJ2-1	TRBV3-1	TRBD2	TGTGCCAGCAGCCAAGATAGCGGGGTCAGGTACAATGAGCAGTTCTTC	CASSQDSGVRYNEQFF
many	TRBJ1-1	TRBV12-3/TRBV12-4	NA	TGTGCCAGCACCGCGGTTGTAGAAGCTTTCTTT	CASTAVVEAFF
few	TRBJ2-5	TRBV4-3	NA	TGCGCCAGCAGCCAAGATCGGACAAAAGAGACCCAGTACTTC	CASSQDRTKETQYF
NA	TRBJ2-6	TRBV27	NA	TGTGCCAGCAGTTTCGGAGTGGGGGCCAACGTCCTGACTTTC	CASSFGVGANVLTF